The text below deals with one T cell receptor (beta chain). The germline V gene encodes CDR1 SGHDT and CDR2 YYEEEE. The CDR3 spans 17 residues. Between the trimmed V and J ends, which lost 0 bases and 6 bases, there was a span of 18 bases. The data originate from a study of blood T cell repertoires in COVID-19. Study information: Donors in the United States, Italy and Spain gave samples during acute or convalescent COVID-19. PBMCs, B-cell-depleted T cells, or T cells were the source of the cDNA or gDNA that made up the material.

In the authors' workflow: How many nucleated cells were present was estimated from reference gene primer amplification. Some clones are missing from TCRdb's copy, which holds only in-frame ones; the method was immunoSEQ multiplex PCR. V and J calls and clone size come straight from that table; D and trimming were deduced from the DNA. The table records roughly 34,000 clones, 90% to 95% of them present only once. The receptor was isolated from a human donor with active COVID-19. The donor label of this sample is uncertain. The gene calls are TRBV5-6 and TRBJ1-4, with a tentative D call TRBD1 (5 bases). Sequences were obtained from peripheral blood. CDR3 sequence reads: CASSLGQGIGDHEKLFF. CDR3 DNA sequence: TGTGCCAGCAGCTTGGGCCAGGGAATCGGAGATCATGAAAAACTGTTTTTT. Filled out from reference TRBV5-6 and TRBJ1-4, the complete variable domain reads DAGVTQSPTHLIKTRGQQVTLRCSPKSGHDTVSWYQQALGQGPQFIFQYYEEEERQRGNFPDRFSGHQFPNYSSELNVNALLLGDSALYLCASSLGQGIGDHEKLFFGSGTQLSVL.